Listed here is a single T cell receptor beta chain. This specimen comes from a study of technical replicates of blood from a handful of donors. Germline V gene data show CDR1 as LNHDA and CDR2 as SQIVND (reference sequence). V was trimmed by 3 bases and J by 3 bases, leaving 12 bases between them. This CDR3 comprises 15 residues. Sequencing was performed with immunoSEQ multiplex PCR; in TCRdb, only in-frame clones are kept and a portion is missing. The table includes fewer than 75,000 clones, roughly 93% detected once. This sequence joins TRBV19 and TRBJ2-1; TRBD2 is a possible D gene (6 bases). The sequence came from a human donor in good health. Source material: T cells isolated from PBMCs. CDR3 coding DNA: TGTGCCAGTAGTATTCAAGCGGGCTACTACAATGAGCAGTTCTTC. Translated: CASSIQAGYYNEQFF.